This is a list of T cell receptor beta chains from one sample in a study of blood T cell repertoires in COVID-19. Libraries were prepared by immunoSEQ multiplex PCR; TCRdb keeps only in-frame clonotypes and omits some of them. The data contain under 350,000 clones, 85% to 90% of them singletons. Sequencing input: peripheral blood. The receptors come from a man aged 70-80 years with acute or convalescent COVID-19. The CDR3 runs from the conserved cysteine through the conserved F or W. A D gene is named only where the DNA matches it firmly. Size tells how often a clone was seen (once, few, many) or the class of an expanded clone, and some rows leave it out.

CDR3: CASSLRPQVTYEQYF
DNA: TGTGCCAGCAGCCTACGGCCCCAGGTTACCTACGAGCAGTACTTC
J: TRBJ2-7
size: NA
V: TRBV3-1/TRBV3-2
D: NA

CDR3: CASSMDSYPGNTIYF
DNA: TGTGCCAGCAGCATGGACAGCTATCCTGGAAACACCATATATTTT
J: TRBJ1-3
size: NA
V: TRBV7-2
D: NA

CDR3: CASSPGFQNQGTEAFF
DNA: TGTGCCAGCTCACCGGGTTTTCAGAATCAGGGCACTGAAGCTTTCTTT
J: TRBJ1-1
size: NA
V: TRBV18
D: NA

CDR3: CASSLDQGIRELFF
DNA: TGTGCCAGCAGCTTAGATCAGGGGATCAGGGAGCTGTTTTTT
J: TRBJ2-2
size: NA
V: TRBV7-2
D: NA

CDR3: CASSPGQGSGNTIYF
DNA: TGTGCCAGCAGTCCGGGACAGGGCTCTGGAAACACCATATATTTT
J: TRBJ1-3
size: NA
V: TRBV6-6
D: TRBD1

CDR3: CASSGGTSTDTQYF
DNA: TGCGCCAGTAGCGGGGGCACTAGCACAGATACGCAGTATTTT
J: TRBJ2-3
size: NA
V: TRBV5-1
D: TRBD2

CDR3: CASSRQGFSEQYF
DNA: TGTGCCAGCAGCCGACAGGGTTTCAGCGAGCAGTACTTC
J: TRBJ2-7
size: NA
V: TRBV11-3
D: TRBD1

CDR3: CASSITSGSWLETQYF
DNA: TGTGCCAGCAGCATCACTAGCGGGAGTTGGCTGGAGACCCAGTACTTC
J: TRBJ2-5
size: NA
V: TRBV7-7
D: TRBD2

CDR3: CSALRDMDTGELFF
DNA: TGCAGCGCCCTACGGGACATGGACACCGGGGAGCTGTTTTTT
J: TRBJ2-2
size: NA
V: TRBV29-1
D: NA

CDR3: CASRLAASGRTSFSYEQYF
DNA: TGTGCAAGTCGCTTAGCGGCTAGCGGGAGGACCTCTTTCTCCTACGAGCAGTACTTC
J: TRBJ2-7
size: NA
V: TRBV12-2
D: NA

CDR3: CASSLGLAATNEQFF
DNA: TGTGCCAGCAGCTTAGGACTAGCGGCAACCAATGAGCAGTTCTTC
J: TRBJ2-1
size: NA
V: TRBV11-2
D: TRBD2

CDR3: CASSYSGLAGSEQFF
DNA: TGTGCCAGCAGTTACTCTGGACTAGCTGGGTCTGAGCAGTTCTTC
J: TRBJ2-1
size: NA
V: TRBV6-5
D: TRBD2

CDR3: CAISGIAGGRGEQYF
DNA: TGTGCCATCAGTGGAATAGCGGGAGGGCGGGGCGAGCAGTACTTC
J: TRBJ2-7
size: NA
V: TRBV10-3
D: TRBD2

CDR3: CASSLFGEGAGPQYF
DNA: TGTGCCAGCAGCTTATTTGGTGAGGGGGCCGGACCCCAGTACTTC
J: TRBJ2-5
size: NA
V: TRBV7-2
D: TRBD1

CDR3: CASSIMFQETQYF
DNA: TGTGCCAGTAGTATTATGTTTCAAGAGACCCAGTACTTC
J: TRBJ2-5
size: NA
V: TRBV19
D: NA

CDR3: CASSPTGTMSYGYTF
DNA: TGTGCCAGCAGCCCTACAGGGACAATGAGCTATGGCTACACCTTC
J: TRBJ1-2
size: NA
V: TRBV7-2
D: NA

CDR3: CASSVLALDTQYF
DNA: TGTGCCAGCAGCGTACTAGCACTGGATACGCAGTATTTT
J: TRBJ2-3
size: few
V: TRBV5-4
D: NA

CDR3: CASRINRGWYGYTF
DNA: TGTGCCAGCAGGATAAACAGGGGATGGTATGGCTACACCTTC
J: TRBJ1-2
size: NA
V: TRBV2
D: TRBD1

CDR3: CASSHNRGTGLDF
DNA: TGTGCCAGCAGCCACAACCGGGGGACAGGGCTTGACTTC
J: TRBJ2-5
size: NA
V: TRBV6-5
D: TRBD1

CDR3: CASSIGTGYTGELFF
DNA: TGTGCCAGTAGTATAGGGACAGGATACACCGGGGAGCTGTTTTTT
J: TRBJ2-2
size: NA
V: TRBV19
D: TRBD1

CDR3: CASSPREYGYTF
DNA: TGTGCCAGCAGCCCTAGGGAGTATGGCTACACCTTC
J: TRBJ1-2
size: NA
V: TRBV7-2
D: NA

CDR3: CASSLVRGLMYTEAFF
DNA: TGTGCCAGCAGCTTAGTGCGGGGGCTAATGTACACTGAAGCTTTCTTT
J: TRBJ1-1
size: once
V: TRBV7-8
D: NA

CDR3: CASLSGRADTQYF
DNA: TGTGCCAGCCTTAGCGGGAGAGCCGATACGCAGTATTTT
J: TRBJ2-3
size: NA
V: TRBV6-5
D: TRBD2

CDR3: CASSKTRSGSYNEQFF
DNA: TGTGCCAGCAGCAAAACCCGAAGCGGCTCCTACAATGAGCAGTTCTTC
J: TRBJ2-1
size: few
V: TRBV9
D: NA

CDR3: CASSQVDRNTEAFF
DNA: TGCGCCAGCAGCCAAGTAGATAGGAACACTGAAGCTTTCTTT
J: TRBJ1-1
size: NA
V: TRBV4-1
D: NA

CDR3: CASTSTGWMSPLHF
DNA: TGTGCCAGTACCTCGACAGGGTGGATGTCACCCCTCCACTTT
J: TRBJ1-6
size: NA
V: TRBV19
D: TRBD1

CDR3: CASSDSAGIYGYTF
DNA: TGTGCCAGCAGTGATTCGGCAGGTATTTATGGCTACACCTTC
J: TRBJ1-2
size: NA
V: TRBV2
D: NA

CDR3: CASSIRAPGASTDTQYF
DNA: TGTGCCAGTAGTATAAGAGCCCCAGGGGCGAGCACAGATACGCAGTATTTT
J: TRBJ2-3
size: NA
V: TRBV19
D: NA

CDR3: CASSYPTRTGGYEQYF
DNA: TGTGCCAGCAGTTACCCGACCAGGACAGGGGGCTACGAGCAGTACTTC
J: TRBJ2-7
size: NA
V: TRBV6-5
D: TRBD1

CDR3: CASSGTGTSRHNEQFF
DNA: TGTGCCAGCAGCGGAACCGGGACTAGCCGACACAATGAGCAGTTCTTC
J: TRBJ2-1
size: once
V: TRBV9
D: TRBD2

CDR3: CASSDILAGALSYEQYF
DNA: TGTGCCAGTAGCGACATACTAGCGGGAGCCCTGTCCTACGAGCAGTACTTC
J: TRBJ2-7
size: NA
V: TRBV19
D: TRBD2

CDR3: CASSLADTEAFF
DNA: TGCGCCAGCAGCTTGGCGGACACTGAAGCTTTCTTT
J: TRBJ1-1
size: NA
V: TRBV5-1
D: NA

CDR3: CASSLSGTGHPEAFF
DNA: TGTGCCAGCAGCTTATCGGGGACAGGGCACCCTGAAGCTTTCTTT
J: TRBJ1-1
size: NA
V: TRBV7-3
D: TRBD1

CDR3: CASNGVAGPSDTQYF
DNA: TGTGCCAGCAATGGAGTAGCGGGCCCTTCAGATACGCAGTATTTT
J: TRBJ2-3
size: NA
V: TRBV6-5
D: TRBD2

CDR3: CASRRTDSGELFF
DNA: TGTGCCAGCAGACGGACTGATTCCGGGGAGCTGTTTTTT
J: TRBJ2-2
size: NA
V: TRBV14
D: NA

CDR3: CASSFYQEGGEYF
DNA: TGTGCCAGCAGTTTCTACCAGGAAGGGGGGGAGTACTTC
J: TRBJ2-7
size: NA
V: TRBV28
D: NA

CDR3: CASSFQIGTGSSPLHF
DNA: TGTGCCAGCAGCTTCCAAATCGGGACAGGGTCTTCACCCCTCCACTTT
J: TRBJ1-6
size: NA
V: TRBV7-2
D: TRBD1

CDR3: CASSVVGALSSYEQYF
DNA: TGTGCCAGCAGCGTAGTTGGGGCCTTAAGCTCCTACGAGCAGTACTTC
J: TRBJ2-7
size: NA
V: TRBV9
D: NA

CDR3: CASSLTGNNSPLHF
DNA: TGTGCCAGCAGCCTCACAGGGAACAATTCACCCCTCCACTTT
J: TRBJ1-6
size: NA
V: TRBV14
D: NA

CDR3: CASSQYNSPLHF
DNA: TGTGCCAGCAGCCAATATAATTCACCCCTCCACTTT
J: TRBJ1-6
size: NA
V: TRBV7-2
D: NA

CDR3: CASAVYHKDSYEQYF
DNA: TGCGCCAGCGCGGTTTACCACAAGGACTCCTACGAGCAGTACTTC
J: TRBJ2-7
size: NA
V: TRBV5-1
D: NA

CDR3: CATSRAVGRQAEQYF
DNA: TGTGCCACCAGCAGAGCGGTGGGCAGGCAGGCCGAGCAGTACTTC
J: TRBJ2-7
size: NA
V: TRBV15
D: NA

CDR3: CASSFQAGNTEAFF
DNA: TGTGCCAGCAGCTTTCAGGCAGGAAACACTGAAGCTTTCTTT
J: TRBJ1-1
size: NA
V: TRBV7-9
D: NA

CDR3: CASSSRDRVTEAFF
DNA: TGTGCCAGCAGCTCTCGGGACAGGGTGACTGAAGCTTTCTTT
J: TRBJ1-1
size: once
V: TRBV21-1
D: NA

CDR3: CASSFSQSTDTQYF
DNA: TGTGCCAGCAGCTTTTCACAGAGCACAGATACGCAGTATTTT
J: TRBJ2-3
size: few
V: TRBV5-5
D: NA

CDR3: CASSLGTVNNSPLHF
DNA: TGTGCCAGCAGCCTCGGGACAGTAAATAATTCACCCCTCCACTTT
J: TRBJ1-6
size: NA
V: TRBV13
D: TRBD1

CDR3: CASRKTGSQYNEQFF
DNA: TGTGCCAGCAGGAAAACAGGGTCCCAGTACAATGAGCAGTTCTTC
J: TRBJ2-1
size: NA
V: TRBV6-5
D: NA

CDR3: CASSPAGQGKRGNQPQHF
DNA: TGTGCCAGCAGCCCCGCCGGACAGGGTAAAAGGGGCAATCAGCCCCAGCATTTT
J: TRBJ1-5
size: NA
V: TRBV3-1/TRBV3-2
D: TRBD1

CDR3: CASSTRQRTEAFF
DNA: TGTGCCAGCAGCACAAGACAGCGCACTGAAGCTTTCTTT
J: TRBJ1-1
size: NA
V: TRBV7-9
D: NA

CDR3: CASSLQQGTQYF
DNA: TGCGCCAGCAGCTTGCAACAGGGGACCCAGTACTTC
J: TRBJ2-5
size: NA
V: TRBV5-1
D: NA

CDR3: CASTPTSLITYGYTF
DNA: TGTGCCAGCACACCGACATCTCTAATAACCTATGGCTACACCTTC
J: TRBJ1-2
size: NA
V: TRBV6-5
D: NA